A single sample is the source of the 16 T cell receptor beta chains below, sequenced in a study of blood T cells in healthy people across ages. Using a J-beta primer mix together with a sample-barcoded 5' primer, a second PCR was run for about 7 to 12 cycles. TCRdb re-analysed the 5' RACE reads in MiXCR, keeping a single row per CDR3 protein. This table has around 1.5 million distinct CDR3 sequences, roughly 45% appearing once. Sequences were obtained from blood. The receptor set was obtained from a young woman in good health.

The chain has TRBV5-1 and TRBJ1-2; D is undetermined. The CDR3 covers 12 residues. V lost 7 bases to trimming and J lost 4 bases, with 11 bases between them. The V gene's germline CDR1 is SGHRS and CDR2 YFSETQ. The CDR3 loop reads CASGEGAYGYTF. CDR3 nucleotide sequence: TGCGCCAGCGGAGAGGGAGCCTATGGCTACACCTTC.

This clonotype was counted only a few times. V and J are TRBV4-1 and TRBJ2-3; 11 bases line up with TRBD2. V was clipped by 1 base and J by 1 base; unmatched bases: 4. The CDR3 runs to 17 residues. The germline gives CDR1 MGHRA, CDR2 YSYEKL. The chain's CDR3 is CASSQVVTSGGTDTQYF. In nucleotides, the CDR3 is TGCGCCAGCAGCCAAGTAGTGACTAGCGGGGGCACAGATACGCAGTATTTT.

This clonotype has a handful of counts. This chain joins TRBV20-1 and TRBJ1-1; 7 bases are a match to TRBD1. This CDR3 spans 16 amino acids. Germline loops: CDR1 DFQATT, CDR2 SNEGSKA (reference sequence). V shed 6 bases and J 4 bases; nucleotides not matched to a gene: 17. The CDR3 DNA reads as TGCAGTGCCCGAGTACAGGGGTCCCCCCTGGGCACTGAAGCTTTCTTT. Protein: CSARVQGSPLGTEAFF.

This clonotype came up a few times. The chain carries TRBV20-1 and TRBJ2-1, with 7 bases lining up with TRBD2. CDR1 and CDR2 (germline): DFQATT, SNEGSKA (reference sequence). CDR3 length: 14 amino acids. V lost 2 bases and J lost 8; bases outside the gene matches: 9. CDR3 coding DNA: TGCAGTGCTAGAATCCCCCGGGCGGGGGATGAGCAGTTCTTC. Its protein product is CSARIPRAGDEQFF.

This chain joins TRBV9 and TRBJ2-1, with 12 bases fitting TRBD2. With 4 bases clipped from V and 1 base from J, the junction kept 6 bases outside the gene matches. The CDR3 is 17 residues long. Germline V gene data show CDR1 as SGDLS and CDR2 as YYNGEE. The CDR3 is CASSTRLAGASYNEQFF. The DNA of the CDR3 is TGTGCCAGCAGCACCAGACTAGCGGGGGCTTCCTACAATGAGCAGTTCTTC.

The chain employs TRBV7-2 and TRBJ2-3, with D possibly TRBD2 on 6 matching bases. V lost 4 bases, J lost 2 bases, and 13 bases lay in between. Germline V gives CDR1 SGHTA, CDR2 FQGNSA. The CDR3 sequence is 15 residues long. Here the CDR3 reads CASSSWRGYTDTQYF. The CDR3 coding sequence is TGTGCCAGCAGCTCGTGGAGGGGATACACAGATACGCAGTATTTT. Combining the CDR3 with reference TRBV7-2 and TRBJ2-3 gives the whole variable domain GAGVSQSPSNKVTEKGKDVELRCDPISGHTALYWYRQSLGQGLEFLIYFQGNSAPDKSGLPSDRFSAERTGGSVSTLTIQRTQQEDSAVYLCASSSWRGYTDTQYFGPGTRLTVL.

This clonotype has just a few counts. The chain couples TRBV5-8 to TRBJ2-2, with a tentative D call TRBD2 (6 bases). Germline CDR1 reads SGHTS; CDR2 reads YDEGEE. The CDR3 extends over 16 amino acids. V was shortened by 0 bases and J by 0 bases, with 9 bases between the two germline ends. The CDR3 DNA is TGTGCCAGCAGCTTGGGGCCGGGAGCGAACACCGGGGAGCTGTTTTTT. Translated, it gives CASSLGPGANTGELFF.

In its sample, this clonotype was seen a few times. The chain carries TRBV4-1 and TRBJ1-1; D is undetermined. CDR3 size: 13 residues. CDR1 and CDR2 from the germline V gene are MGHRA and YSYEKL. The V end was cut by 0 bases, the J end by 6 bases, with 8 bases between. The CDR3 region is CASSQDGRAEAFF. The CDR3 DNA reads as TGCGCCAGCAGCCAAGATGGTAGGGCTGAAGCTTTCTTT.

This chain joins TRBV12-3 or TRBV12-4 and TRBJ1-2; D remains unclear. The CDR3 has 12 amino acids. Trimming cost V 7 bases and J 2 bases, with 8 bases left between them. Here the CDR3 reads CASTPRNYGYTF. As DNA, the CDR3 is TGTGCCAGCACCCCAAGGAACTATGGCTACACCTTC.

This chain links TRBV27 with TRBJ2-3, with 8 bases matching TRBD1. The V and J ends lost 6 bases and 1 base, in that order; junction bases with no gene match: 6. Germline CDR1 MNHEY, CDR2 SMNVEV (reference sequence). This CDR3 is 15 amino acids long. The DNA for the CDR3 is TGTGCCAGCAGGAACAGGGGGGTGGGCACAGATACGCAGTATTTT. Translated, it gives CASRNRGVGTDTQYF.

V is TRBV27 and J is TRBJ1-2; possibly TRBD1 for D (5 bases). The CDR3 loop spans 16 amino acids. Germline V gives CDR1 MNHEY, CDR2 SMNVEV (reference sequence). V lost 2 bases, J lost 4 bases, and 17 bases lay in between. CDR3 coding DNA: TGTGCCAGCAGTTTAGCCGGGACGGATGGGTCCTATGGCTACACCTTC. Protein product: CASSLAGTDGSYGYTF.

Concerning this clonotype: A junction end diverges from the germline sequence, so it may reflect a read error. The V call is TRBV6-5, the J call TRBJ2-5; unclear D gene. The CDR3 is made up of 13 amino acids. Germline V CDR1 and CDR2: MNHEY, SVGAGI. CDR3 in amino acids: CASIYLVEETQYF. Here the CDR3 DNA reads TGTGCCAGCATTTACTTAGTCGAAGAGACCCAGTACTTC.

Here the CDR3 DNA reads TGTGCCAGCAGCTTGGGACTAGCGGGGGCTCAGTACTTC. It translates to CASSLGLAGAQYF. V is TRBV6-5 and J is TRBJ2-7, with 14 bases aligning to TRBD2. Trimming removed 6 bases from V and 10 bases from J; junction bases left unmatched: 5. This CDR3 comprises 13 residues. The V gene's germline CDR1 is MNHEY and CDR2 SVGAGI.

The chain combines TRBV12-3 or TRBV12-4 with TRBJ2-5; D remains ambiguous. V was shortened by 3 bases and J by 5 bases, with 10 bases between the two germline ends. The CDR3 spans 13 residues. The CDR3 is CASSFGPWETQYF. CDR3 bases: TGTGCCAGCAGTTTTGGGCCTTGGGAGACCCAGTACTTC.

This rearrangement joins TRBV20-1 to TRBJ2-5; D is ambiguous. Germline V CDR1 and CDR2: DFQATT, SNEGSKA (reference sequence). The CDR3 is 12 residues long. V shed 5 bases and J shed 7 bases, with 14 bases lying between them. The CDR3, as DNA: TGCAGTGCTGGAACCTCCCCGGGGACCCAGTACTTC. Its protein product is CSAGTSPGTQYF.

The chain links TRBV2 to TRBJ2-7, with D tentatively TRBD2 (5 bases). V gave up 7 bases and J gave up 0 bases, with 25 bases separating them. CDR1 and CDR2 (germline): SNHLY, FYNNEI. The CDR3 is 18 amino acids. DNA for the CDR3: TGTGCCAGCATGTATATTTTAGGGAATACGGGAAACTCCTACGAGCAGTACTTC. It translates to CASMYILGNTGNSYEQYF.